The rows below give T cell receptor beta chains drawn from one sample of a study of blood T cell repertoires in COVID-19. The repertoire was sequenced with immunoSEQ multiplex PCR; TCRdb's copy has only in-frame clones and lacks some. The sample has under 90,000 clones; about 80% are singletons. The sample comprised peripheral blood. Every receptor here comes from a man aged 45-60 years with active or convalescent COVID-19. CDR3s include the opening cysteine and the closing phenylalanine or tryptophan. The D gene is left open where the match is weak. The size of a clone is reported for some rows only, either as once, few or many, or as a class for expanded clones.

>TRBV7-3|TRBJ2-3|TRBD2|-
TGTGCCAGCAGCTTCCGTCTAGCGGGGTTAGATACGCAGTATTTT
CASSFRLAGLDTQYF
>TRBV29-1|TRBJ2-1|-|-
TGCAGCGTTGGGACAGGAGGGGGCTACAATGAGCAGTTCTTC
CSVGTGGGYNEQFF
>TRBV7-2|TRBJ2-2|TRBD2|once
TGTGCCAGCAGCCCCCGGACTAGCGGGGGGGCGCACACCGGGGAGCTGTTTTTT
CASSPRTSGGAHTGELFF
>TRBV9|TRBJ1-2|-|-
TGTGCCAGCAGCCCCGACATTGGGCGCTACACCTTC
CASSPDIGRYTF
>TRBV6-1|TRBJ2-5|TRBD2|-
TGTGCCAGCAGTGAGGGAGGACTAGCGGGGGGGCCTATATGGTGGGAGACCCAGTACTTC
CASSEGGLAGGPIWWETQYF
>TRBV12-5|TRBJ1-1|-|-
TGTGCTAGTGGTTTTTCTTCTGAAGCTTTCTTT
CASGFSSEAFF
>TRBV5-4|TRBJ2-7|-|-
TGTGCCAGCAGCTTGGACGGGGATTTCTACGAGCAGTACTTC
CASSLDGDFYEQYF
>TRBV6-5|TRBJ1-1|-|few
TGTGCCAGCAGTTATGATTGGGGCAGGAACACTGAAGCTTTCTTT
CASSYDWGRNTEAFF
>TRBV6-6|TRBJ1-1|-|-
TGTGCCAGCACCGAGCTGAACACTGAAGCTTTCTTT
CASTELNTEAFF
>TRBV7-9|TRBJ1-6|-|-
TGTGCCAGCAGCTCCGCCGGCGCAGGTTCACCCCTCCACTTT
CASSSAGAGSPLHF
>TRBV24-1|TRBJ2-7|TRBD2|-
TGTGCCACCAGTGACCCTAGCGGGGGGGCGCAAGAGCAGTACTTC
CATSDPSGGAQEQYF
>TRBV5-6|TRBJ1-1|TRBD1|-
TGTGCCAGCAGCTCTACAGGGGTTGCTGAAGCTTTCTTT
CASSSTGVAEAFF
>TRBV5-4|TRBJ1-1|TRBD1|-
TGTGCCAGCAGCTTTCCGGGACAGGGTTTATTCACTGAAGCTTTCTTT
CASSFPGQGLFTEAFF
>TRBV15|TRBJ1-2|TRBD1|few
TGTGCCACCAGCAGAGACGGGGTTGGGGGACAGGGGATTGGCTACACCTTC
CATSRDGVGGQGIGYTF
>TRBV27|TRBJ1-2|-|-
TGTGCCAGCAGTTTATTCATTGGCGGTACCTATGGCTACACCTTC
CASSLFIGGTYGYTF
>TRBV7-2|TRBJ2-7|TRBD2|-
TGTGCCAGCAGCTTAGCTAGCGGGGGAAAGGCCTACGAGCAGTACTTC
CASSLASGGKAYEQYF
>TRBV27|TRBJ2-5|-|-
TGTGCCAGCAGTATGACCGGGGGGCTCACTTGGGAGACCCAGTACTTC
CASSMTGGLTWETQYF
>TRBV30|TRBJ1-6|-|-
TGTGCCTGGAGTGTCCAGGGTAATTCACCCCTCCACTTT
CAWSVQGNSPLHF
>TRBV18|TRBJ1-5|TRBD1|few
TGTGCCAGCTCACTCGGCAGGGGGCAGGATCAGCCCCAGCATTTT
CASSLGRGQDQPQHF
>TRBV2|TRBJ2-7|-|-
TGTGCCAGCAGCCCGAGGGGACATAACTACGAGCAGTACTTC
CASSPRGHNYEQYF
>TRBV2|TRBJ1-2|-|-
TGTGCCAGCAGTGAACTGGGGGGTTGGTATGGCTACACCTTC
CASSELGGWYGYTF
>TRBV24-1|TRBJ1-2|-|-
TGTGCCACCAGTGACAGCTATGGCTACACCTTC
CATSDSYGYTF
>TRBV7-3|TRBJ2-7|TRBD1|-
TGTGCCAGCAGCCCGGACAGGGGGCGGCACGAGCAGTACTTC
CASSPDRGRHEQYF
>TRBV7-9|TRBJ2-3|-|-
TGTGCCAGCAGCCTCTCAGTCGGGTCTAGCACAGATACGCAGTATTTT
CASSLSVGSSTDTQYF
>TRBV10-1|TRBJ1-1|TRBD1|-
TGCGCCAGGAAGACAGGGGTTATCGCTTTCTTT
CARKTGVIAFF
>TRBV19|TRBJ2-7|TRBD1|-
TGTGCCAGTAGCGGGACAGGGTACTACGAGCAGTACTTC
CASSGTGYYEQYF
>TRBV15|TRBJ2-7|TRBD1|once
TGTGCCACCAGCAGAGTGCCAGGGGGTCCCTACGAGCAGTACTTC
CATSRVPGGPYEQYF
>TRBV5-1|TRBJ2-1|-|-
TGCGCCAGCAGCTTGTATGGTGGCACACAGGACAATGAGCAGTTCTTC
CASSLYGGTQDNEQFF
>TRBV19|TRBJ2-2|TRBD1|-
TGTGCCAGTAGTAGGACAGGGCTTAGGCTAGGCACCGGGGAGCTGTTTTTT
CASSRTGLRLGTGELFF
>TRBV3-1/TRBV3-2|TRBJ2-5|TRBD2|few
TGTGCCAGCAGCCGTACGCGGGGTAGCGGGGTGGAGACCCAGTACTTC
CASSRTRGSGVETQYF
>TRBV3-1/TRBV3-2|TRBJ2-7|TRBD1|-
TGTGCCACCTCGGGACAGGGGGGGTACGAGCAGTACTTC
CATSGQGGYEQYF
>TRBV5-4|TRBJ2-7|-|-
TGTGCCAGCAGCTTGGGTAGACAGGGAGGCCCCTACGAGCAGTACTTC
CASSLGRQGGPYEQYF
>TRBV7-2|TRBJ2-7|TRBD2|-
TGTGCCAGCAGCTTAGATGGGCGGGGGTCCTACGAGCAGTACTTC
CASSLDGRGSYEQYF
>TRBV29-1|TRBJ1-2|TRBD1|-
TGCAGCGTTGAATCGCCAGGACAGGGAGGCTATGGCTACACCTTC
CSVESPGQGGYGYTF
>TRBV5-8|TRBJ2-3|TRBD2|few
TGTGCCAGCAGCCGTAGCGGGGGGGCCCCCTCCGATACGCAGTATTTT
CASSRSGGAPSDTQYF
>TRBV10-3|TRBJ2-7|TRBD2|-
TGTGCCATCAGCCTTAGCGGGGGGGGCGAGCAGTACTTC
CAISLSGGGEQYF
>TRBV5-6|TRBJ1-5|TRBD1|-
TGTGCCAGCAGCCACGGGACAGGGGATCAGCCCCAGCATTTT
CASSHGTGDQPQHF
>TRBV9|TRBJ1-6|-|once
TGTGCCAGCAGCGTAGAGGGAACGACTCTAACGGGGTCACCCCTCCACTTT
CASSVEGTTLTGSPLHF
>TRBV27|TRBJ1-2|-|-
TGTGCCAGCAGTTTCTCCGGGGGGGGAGGTGGCTACACCTTC
CASSFSGGGGGYTF
>TRBV18|TRBJ2-7|-|-
TGTGCCAGCCGAGGGGGATCCTCCTACGAGCAGTACTTC
CASRGGSSYEQYF
>TRBV7-8|TRBJ1-2|-|-
TGTGCCAGCAGCCCCGCGGGGGCATATGGCTACACCTTC
CASSPAGAYGYTF
>TRBV27|TRBJ2-7|TRBD1|once
TGTGCCAGCAGTGTGACAGGGAACGAGCAGTACTTC
CASSVTGNEQYF
>TRBV7-9|TRBJ2-5|TRBD2|-
TGTGCCAGCAGCTTAGACGGTGCAGCGGGGCAAGAGACCCAGTACTTC
CASSLDGAAGQETQYF
>TRBV20-1|TRBJ1-4|-|-
TGCAGTGCTCTAAGTAATGAAAAACTGTTTTTT
CSALSNEKLFF
>TRBV5-4|TRBJ1-2|-|-
TGTGCCAGCAGCTTGGGGCCGCAAGTCTATGGCTACACCTTC
CASSLGPQVYGYTF
>TRBV29-1|TRBJ2-7|-|-
TGCAGCGTTGAAGGGCAGGGGACCACCTACGAGCAGTACTTC
CSVEGQGTTYEQYF
>TRBV6-5|TRBJ1-1|TRBD1|-
TGTGCCAGCAAGGGGGCGGGTGGGGACACTGAAGCTTTCTTT
CASKGAGGDTEAFF
>TRBV9|TRBJ1-3|TRBD1|-
TGTGCCAGCAGCCCCCAGACAGGGGTACGGGGAAACACCATATATTTT
CASSPQTGVRGNTIYF
>TRBV11-3|TRBJ1-2|-|once
TGTGCCAGCAGCTTAGACCCCGTCCTTAACTATGGCTACACCTTC
CASSLDPVLNYGYTF
>TRBV7-8|TRBJ1-1|-|-
TGTGCCATCACGAGGGGGACTGAAGCTTTCTTT
CAITRGTEAFF
>TRBV14|TRBJ2-7|TRBD2|-
TGTGCCAGCAGGAGGACTAGCGGGGGTCGTGAGCAGTACTTC
CASRRTSGGREQYF
>TRBV9|TRBJ1-1|-|-
TGTGCCAGCAGCGTAGAAGGTTACGCCCGGGTCACTGAAGCTTTCTTT
CASSVEGYARVTEAFF
>TRBV10-3|TRBJ2-5|TRBD1|once
TGTGCCATCAGTAACCAGGGGGATGAAGAGACCCAGTACTTC
CAISNQGDEETQYF
>TRBV30|TRBJ2-7|TRBD1|-
TGTGCCTGGAGTGTAGGGGGACAGGCGTCCGAGCAGTACTTC
CAWSVGGQASEQYF
>TRBV5-4|TRBJ2-7|-|once
TGTGCCAGCAGCCCGGGGGGCTTCGAGCAGTACTTC
CASSPGGFEQYF
>TRBV6-5|TRBJ2-5|-|-
TGTGCCAGCGGGGCAAATCGTCAAGAGACCCAGTACTTC
CASGANRQETQYF
>TRBV18|TRBJ2-2|-|-
TGTGCCAGCTCACCACACCAGGGGCTCGGCGGGGAGCTGTTTTTT
CASSPHQGLGGELFF
>TRBV28|TRBJ2-1|TRBD2|many
TGTGCCAGCAGTTTAGCGGGAGGGAGGAATGAGCAGTTCTTC
CASSLAGGRNEQFF
>TRBV6-6|TRBJ1-2|TRBD1|-
TGTGCCAGCAGTTACTCAGGGGGCGCGAACTATGGCTACACCTTC
CASSYSGGANYGYTF